These T cell receptor beta chains were read from a single sample in a study of response to subunit inactivated influenza vaccine. TCRdb recomputed calls from the RT-PCR reads with MiXCR, one row per CDR3 protein. The sample has approximately 230,000 distinct CDR3 sequences, about 12% seen once. The material was non-naive T cells sorted from PBMCs, obtained approximately 15 days before vaccination. These receptors all come from a man in his fifties who received an inactivated influenza vaccine. Each CDR3 is given without its conserved first and last residue. Each record gives: J gene, V gene, CDR3 protein.

TRBJ1-1	TRBV7-2	ASSSGPNTEAF
TRBJ2-2	TRBV5-1	ASSAGQFANTGELF
TRBJ1-2	TRBV12-3/TRBV12-4	ASRDPPEGGYT
TRBJ2-3	TRBV3-1	ASSPTSGGFTDTQY
TRBJ2-1	TRBV30	AGGTHSSYNEQF
TRBJ2-7	TRBV12-3/TRBV12-4	ASRSTGYEQY
TRBJ2-2	TRBV20-1	SARKGSGELF
TRBJ1-1	TRBV6-1	ASSEEEGAGTEAF
TRBJ2-1	TRBV29-1	SVGGGGGASYNEQF
TRBJ1-4	TRBV6-5	ASSYSSGTNEKLF
TRBJ2-2	TRBV29-1	SVGQGGYTGELF
TRBJ2-6	TRBV20-1	SARDRGLAGPSGANVLT
TRBJ2-3	TRBV7-9	ASSQETTGV
TRBJ2-5	TRBV7-8	ASSLQGHKETQY
TRBJ1-1	TRBV6-5	ASSYSGILMNTEAF
TRBJ2-7	TRBV5-1	ASSFGQGGLGEQY
TRBJ2-7	TRBV5-5	ASSLDGGTSFEQY
TRBJ1-4	TRBV10-3	AISVTGGSEEKLF
TRBJ2-4	TRBV19	ASSIKGFSKAKNIQY
TRBJ2-7	TRBV4-3	ASSQVWDSSYEQY
TRBJ2-3	TRBV7-9	ASSKQGFSTDTQY
TRBJ2-5	TRBV12-3/TRBV12-4	ASTPGGGGETQY
TRBJ2-7	TRBV5-4	ASSPSRGEQY
TRBJ2-1	TRBV19	ASSNDRDRGLGEQF
TRBJ1-2	TRBV20-1	SAKGSGRGNYGYT
TRBJ2-5	TRBV18	ASSPPTLKETQY
TRBJ2-1	TRBV12-3/TRBV12-4	ASSPRETYNEQF
TRBJ2-5	TRBV28	ASSFSGQGLQETQY
TRBJ2-7	TRBV13	ASSAGQGLGKQY
TRBJ2-1	TRBV6-2/TRBV6-3	ASSYSRGRGDRLSSYNEQF
TRBJ1-5	TRBV20-1	SAYGLNQPQH
TRBJ1-1	TRBV5-1	ASSSWDVGDTEAF
TRBJ2-2	TRBV10-1	ASSPINTGELF
TRBJ2-3	TRBV5-1	ASRSGTHTQY
TRBJ2-5	TRBV2	ASSDQKETQY
TRBJ1-2	TRBV29-1	SVDDRGSYGYT
TRBJ2-3	TRBV7-2	ASSPVGLSRTQY
TRBJ2-7	TRBV20-1	SAKDWEQY
TRBJ2-1	TRBV7-2	ASSLEDLRSNEQF
TRBJ2-3	TRBV12-3/TRBV12-4	ASRRDSTSGDTQY
TRBJ1-3	TRBV5-5	ASRLGGGRSGNTIY
TRBJ2-5	TRBV4-1	ASSQDTWSKETQY
TRBJ2-5	TRBV7-9	ASSPRGRQETQY
TRBJ1-1	TRBV7-2	ASSSLQGSEAF
TRBJ2-7	TRBV4-1	ASSQVVGLREQY
TRBJ2-5	TRBV2	ASSPGLETQY
TRBJ1-2	TRBV4-1	ASRGGPSSYGYT
TRBJ2-1	TRBV9	ASSGTGGWNEQF
TRBJ2-1	TRBV7-3	ASSLSGTSGNEQF
TRBJ1-1	TRBV6-1	ASSDLKNTEAF
TRBJ1-2	TRBV12-3/TRBV12-4	ASSMTGVNYGYT
TRBJ1-6	TRBV5-1	ASSFVITGTENSPLH
TRBJ2-7	TRBV4-2	ASSQWTVPGNEQY
TRBJ2-1	TRBV15	ATSRIGQAYNEQF
TRBJ2-3	TRBV30	AWSVPPLARLTNTQY
TRBJ1-4	TRBV20-1	SARFAGNEKLF
TRBJ1-1	TRBV20-1	SARESSGRTEAF
TRBJ1-2	TRBV20-1	SARDEDPANYGYT
TRBJ2-1	TRBV4-3	ASSRTGSFNEQF
TRBJ1-5	TRBV27	ASRPKGTGHFNQPQH